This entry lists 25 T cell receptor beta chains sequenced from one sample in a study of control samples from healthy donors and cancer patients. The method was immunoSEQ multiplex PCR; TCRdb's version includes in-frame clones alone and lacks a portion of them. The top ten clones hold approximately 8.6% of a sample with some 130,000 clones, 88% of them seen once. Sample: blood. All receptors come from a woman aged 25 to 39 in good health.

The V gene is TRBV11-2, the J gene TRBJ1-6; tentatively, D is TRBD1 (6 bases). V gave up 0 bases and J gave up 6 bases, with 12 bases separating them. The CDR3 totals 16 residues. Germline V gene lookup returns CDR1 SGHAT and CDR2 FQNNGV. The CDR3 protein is CASSLDPQGFNSPLHF. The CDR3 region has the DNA TGTGCCAGCAGCTTAGATCCACAGGGATTTAATTCACCCCTCCACTTT. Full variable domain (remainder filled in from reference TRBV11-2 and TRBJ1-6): EAGVAQSPRYKIIEKRQSVAFWCNPISGHATLYWYQQILGQGPKLLIQFQNNGVVDDSQLPKDRFSAERLKGVDSTLKIQPAKLEDSAVYLCASSLDPQGFNSPLHFGNGTRLTVT.

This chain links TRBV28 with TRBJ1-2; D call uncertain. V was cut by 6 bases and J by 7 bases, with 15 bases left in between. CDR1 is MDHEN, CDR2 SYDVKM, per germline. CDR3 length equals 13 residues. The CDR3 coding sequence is TGTGCCAGCAGCTCCTACAACGAGGGTGGCTACACCTTC. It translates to CASSSYNEGGYTF.

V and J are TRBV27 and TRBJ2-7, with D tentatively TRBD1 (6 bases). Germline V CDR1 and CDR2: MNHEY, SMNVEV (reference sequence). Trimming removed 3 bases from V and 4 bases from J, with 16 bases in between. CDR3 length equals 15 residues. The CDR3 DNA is TGTGCCAGCAGTTTGCTTCAGGGGTTTCGATACGAGCAGTACTTC. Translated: CASSLLQGFRYEQYF.

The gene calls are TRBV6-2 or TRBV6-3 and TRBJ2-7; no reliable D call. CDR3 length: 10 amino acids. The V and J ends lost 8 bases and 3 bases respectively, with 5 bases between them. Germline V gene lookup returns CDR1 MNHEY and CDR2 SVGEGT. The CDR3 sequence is CASGHYEQYF. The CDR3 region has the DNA TGTGCCAGCGGCCACTACGAGCAGTACTTC.

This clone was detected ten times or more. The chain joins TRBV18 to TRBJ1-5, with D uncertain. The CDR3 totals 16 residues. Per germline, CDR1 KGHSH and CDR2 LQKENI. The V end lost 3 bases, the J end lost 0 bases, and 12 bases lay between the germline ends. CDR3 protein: CASSPPSTSSNQPQHF. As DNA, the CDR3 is TGTGCCAGCTCACCTCCCTCCACATCTAGCAATCAGCCCCAGCATTTT.

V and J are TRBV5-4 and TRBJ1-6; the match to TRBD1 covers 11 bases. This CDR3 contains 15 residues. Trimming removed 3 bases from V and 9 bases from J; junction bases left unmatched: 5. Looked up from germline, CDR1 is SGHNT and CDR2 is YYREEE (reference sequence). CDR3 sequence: CASSSDRGLGSPLHF. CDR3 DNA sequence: TGTGCCAGCAGCTCGGACAGGGGGCTCGGTTCACCCCTCCACTTT.

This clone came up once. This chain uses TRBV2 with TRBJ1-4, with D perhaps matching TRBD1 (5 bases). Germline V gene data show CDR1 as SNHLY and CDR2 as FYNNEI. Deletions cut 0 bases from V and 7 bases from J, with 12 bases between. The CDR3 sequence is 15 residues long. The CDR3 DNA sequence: TGTGCCAGCAGTGAAGCCAATCAGGGTGGTGAAAAACTGTTTTTT. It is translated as CASSEANQGGEKLFF.

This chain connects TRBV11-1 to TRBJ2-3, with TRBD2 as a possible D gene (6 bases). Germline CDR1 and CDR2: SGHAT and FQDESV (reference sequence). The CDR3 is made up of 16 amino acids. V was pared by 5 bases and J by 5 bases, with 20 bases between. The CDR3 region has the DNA TGTGCCAGCAGCCCACCGGGCGGGAACTATGGAGATACGCAGTATTTT. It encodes CASSPPGGNYGDTQYF.

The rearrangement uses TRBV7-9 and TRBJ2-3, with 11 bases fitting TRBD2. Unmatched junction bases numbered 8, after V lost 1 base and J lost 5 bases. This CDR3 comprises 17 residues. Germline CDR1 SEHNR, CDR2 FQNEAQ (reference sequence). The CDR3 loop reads CASSLEASGRFEDTQYF. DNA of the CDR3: TGTGCCAGCAGCTTAGAGGCTAGCGGGAGGTTTGAAGATACGCAGTATTTT.

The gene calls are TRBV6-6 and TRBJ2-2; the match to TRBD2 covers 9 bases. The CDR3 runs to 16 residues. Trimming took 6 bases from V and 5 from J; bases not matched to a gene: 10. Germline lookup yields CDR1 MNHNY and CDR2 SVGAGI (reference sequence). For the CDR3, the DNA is TGTGCCAGCAGCCCACCCGGGACTAGCAGAACCGGGGAGCTGTTTTTT. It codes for CASSPPGTSRTGELFF.

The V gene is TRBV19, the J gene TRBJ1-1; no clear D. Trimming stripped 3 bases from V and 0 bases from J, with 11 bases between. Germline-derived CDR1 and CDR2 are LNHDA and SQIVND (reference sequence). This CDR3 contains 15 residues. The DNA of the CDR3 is TGTGCCAGTAGTATTTGGGCTGAGATGAACACTGAAGCTTTCTTT. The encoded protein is CASSIWAEMNTEAFF.

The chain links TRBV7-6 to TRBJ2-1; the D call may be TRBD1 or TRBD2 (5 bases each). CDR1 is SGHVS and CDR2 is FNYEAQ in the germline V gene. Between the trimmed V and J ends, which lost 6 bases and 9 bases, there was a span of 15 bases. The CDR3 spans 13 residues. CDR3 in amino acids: CASSFLLRGEQFF. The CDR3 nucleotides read TGTGCCAGCAGTTTCTTATTGAGGGGTGAGCAGTTCTTC.

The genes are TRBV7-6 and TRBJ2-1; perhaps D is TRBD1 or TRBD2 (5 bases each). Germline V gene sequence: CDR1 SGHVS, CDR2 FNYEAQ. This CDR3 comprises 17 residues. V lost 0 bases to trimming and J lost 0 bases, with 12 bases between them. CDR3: CASSLALGVSSYNEQFF. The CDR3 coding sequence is TGTGCCAGCAGCTTAGCGTTGGGGGTTAGCTCCTACAATGAGCAGTTCTTC.

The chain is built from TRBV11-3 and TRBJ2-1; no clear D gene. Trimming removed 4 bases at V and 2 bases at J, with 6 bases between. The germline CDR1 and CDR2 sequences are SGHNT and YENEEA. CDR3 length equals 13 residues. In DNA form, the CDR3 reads TGTGCCAGCAGCTCAGAGACCTACAATGAGCAGTTCTTC. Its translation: CASSSETYNEQFF.

The CDR3 sequence is CASSTHGAPNEKLFF. CDR3 DNA sequence: TGTGCCAGCAGCACCCACGGGGCCCCTAATGAAAAACTGTTTTTT. The V gene is TRBV7-2, the J gene TRBJ1-4, with TRBD1 as a possible D gene (5 bases). V lost 5 bases and J 3 bases, leaving 13 bases between the germline ends. The germline gives CDR1 SGHTA, CDR2 FQGNSA. CDR3 length: 15 residues.

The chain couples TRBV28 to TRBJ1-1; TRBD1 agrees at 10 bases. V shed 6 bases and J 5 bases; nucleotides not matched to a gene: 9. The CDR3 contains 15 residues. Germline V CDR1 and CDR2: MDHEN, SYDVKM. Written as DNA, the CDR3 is TGTGCCAGCAGAGTTCCGGGACAGGGGTGGACTGAAGCTTTCTTT. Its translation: CASRVPGQGWTEAFF.

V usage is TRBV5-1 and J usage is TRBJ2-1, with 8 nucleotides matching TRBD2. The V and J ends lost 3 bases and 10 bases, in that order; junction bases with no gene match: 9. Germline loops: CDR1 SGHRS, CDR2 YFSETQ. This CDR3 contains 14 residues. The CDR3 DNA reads TGCGCCAGCAGCTCACCTCCGGGACTAGGCGAGCAGTTCTTC. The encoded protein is CASSSPPGLGEQFF. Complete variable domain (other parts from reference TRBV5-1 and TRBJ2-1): KAGVTQTPRYLIKTRGQQVTLSCSPISGHRSVSWYQQTPGQGLQFLFEYFSETQRNKGNFPGRFSGRQFSNSRSEMNVSTLELGDSALYLCASSSPPGLGEQFFGPGTRLTVL.

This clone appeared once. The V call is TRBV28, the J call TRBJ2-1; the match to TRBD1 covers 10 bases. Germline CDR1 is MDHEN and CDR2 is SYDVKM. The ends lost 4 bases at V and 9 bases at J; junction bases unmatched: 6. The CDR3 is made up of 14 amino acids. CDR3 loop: CASSSFGQGGEQFF. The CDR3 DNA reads TGTGCCAGCAGTTCCTTTGGACAGGGGGGTGAGCAGTTCTTC.

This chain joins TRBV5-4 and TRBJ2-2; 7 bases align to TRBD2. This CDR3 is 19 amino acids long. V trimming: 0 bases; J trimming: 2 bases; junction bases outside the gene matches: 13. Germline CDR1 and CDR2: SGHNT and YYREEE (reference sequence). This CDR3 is CASSLGPAGTTVNTGELFF. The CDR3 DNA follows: TGTGCCAGCAGCTTGGGCCCCGCCGGGACTACAGTCAACACCGGGGAGCTGTTTTTT.

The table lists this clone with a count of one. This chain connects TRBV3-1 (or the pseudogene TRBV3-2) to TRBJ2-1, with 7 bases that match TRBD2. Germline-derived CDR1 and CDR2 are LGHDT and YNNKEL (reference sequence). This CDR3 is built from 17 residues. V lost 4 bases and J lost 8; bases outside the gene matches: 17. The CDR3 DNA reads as TGTGCCAGCAGCCTCCGAATTCTAGCGGACCTTAATGATGAGCAGTTCTTC. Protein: CASSLRILADLNDEQFF.

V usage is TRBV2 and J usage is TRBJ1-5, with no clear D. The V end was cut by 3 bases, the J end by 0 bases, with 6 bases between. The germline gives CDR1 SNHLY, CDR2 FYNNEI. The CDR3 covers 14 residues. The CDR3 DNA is TGTGCCAGCAGTGAGGTCCATAGCAATCAGCCCCAGCATTTT. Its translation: CASSEVHSNQPQHF.

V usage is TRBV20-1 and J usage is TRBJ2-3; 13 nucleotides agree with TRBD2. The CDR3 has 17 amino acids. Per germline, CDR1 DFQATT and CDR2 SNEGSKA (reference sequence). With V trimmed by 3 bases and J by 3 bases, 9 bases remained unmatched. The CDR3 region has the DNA TGCAGTGCTAGTCCCGCCGGACTAGCGGGAGTTACAGATACGCAGTATTTT. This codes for CSASPAGLAGVTDTQYF.

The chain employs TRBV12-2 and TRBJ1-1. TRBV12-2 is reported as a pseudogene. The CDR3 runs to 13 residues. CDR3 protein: CASRCPALSEAFF. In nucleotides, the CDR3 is TGTGCAAGTCGCTGCCCCGCATTGTCTGAAGCTTTCTTT.

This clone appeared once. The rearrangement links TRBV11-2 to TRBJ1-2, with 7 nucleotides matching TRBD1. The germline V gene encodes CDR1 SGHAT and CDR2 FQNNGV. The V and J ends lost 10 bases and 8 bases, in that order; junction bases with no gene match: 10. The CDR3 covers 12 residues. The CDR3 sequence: CATPGQYGGYTF. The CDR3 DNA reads TGTGCCACCCCGGGACAGTACGGCGGCTACACCTTC.

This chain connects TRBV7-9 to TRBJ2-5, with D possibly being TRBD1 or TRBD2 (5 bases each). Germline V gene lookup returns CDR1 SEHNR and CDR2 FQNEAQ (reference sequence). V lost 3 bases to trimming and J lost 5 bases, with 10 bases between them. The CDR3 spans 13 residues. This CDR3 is CASSFRDGETQYF. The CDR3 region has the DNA TGTGCCAGCAGCTTCAGGGACGGGGAGACCCAGTACTTC.